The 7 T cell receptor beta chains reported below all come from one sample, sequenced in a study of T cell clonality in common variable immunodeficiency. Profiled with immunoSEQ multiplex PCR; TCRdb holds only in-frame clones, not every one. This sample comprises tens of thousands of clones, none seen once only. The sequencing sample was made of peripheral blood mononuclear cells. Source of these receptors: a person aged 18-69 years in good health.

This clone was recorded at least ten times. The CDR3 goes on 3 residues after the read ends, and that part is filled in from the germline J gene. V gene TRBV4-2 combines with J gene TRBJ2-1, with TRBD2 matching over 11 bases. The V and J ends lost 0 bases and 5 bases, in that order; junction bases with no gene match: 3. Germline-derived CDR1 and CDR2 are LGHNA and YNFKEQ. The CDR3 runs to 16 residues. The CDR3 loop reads CASSQEGLAANNEQFF. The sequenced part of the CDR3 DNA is TGTGCCAGCAGCCAAGAGGGACTAGCGGCAAACAATGAG.

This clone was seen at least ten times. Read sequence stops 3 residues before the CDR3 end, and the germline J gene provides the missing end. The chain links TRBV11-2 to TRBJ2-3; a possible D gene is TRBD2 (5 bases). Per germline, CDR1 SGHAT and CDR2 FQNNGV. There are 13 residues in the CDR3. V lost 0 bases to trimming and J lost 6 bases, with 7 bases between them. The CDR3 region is CASSLEPGDTQYF. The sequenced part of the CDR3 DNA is TGTGCCAGCAGCTTAGAGCCGGGGGATACG.

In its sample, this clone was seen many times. CDR3 amino acids: CASSISEQETQYF. The part of the CDR3 DNA that was read is TGTGCCAGTAGTATTAGTGAACAAGAGACC. This chain uses TRBV19 with TRBJ2-5; D is unresolved. From the germline J gene comes the end of the CDR3, since the read stops 3 residues before it. V lost 3 bases and J 2 bases, leaving 7 bases between the germline ends. This CDR3 spans 13 amino acids. CDR1 is LNHDA and CDR2 is SQIVND in the germline V gene (reference sequence).

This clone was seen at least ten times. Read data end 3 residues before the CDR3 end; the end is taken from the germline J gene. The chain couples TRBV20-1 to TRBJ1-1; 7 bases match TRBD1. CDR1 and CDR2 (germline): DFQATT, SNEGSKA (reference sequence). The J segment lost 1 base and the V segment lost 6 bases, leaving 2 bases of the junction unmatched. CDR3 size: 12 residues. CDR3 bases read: TGCAGTGCCCGACAGGGGAACACTGAA. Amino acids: CSARQGNTE. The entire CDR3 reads CSARQGNTEAFF.

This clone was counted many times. The part of the CDR3 DNA that was read is TGTGCCAGCAGTACCCCTGGCGGGAGGGTTTACGAG. Its translation is CASSTPGGRVYE. The full-length CDR3 reads as CASSTPGGRVYEQYF. The chain is built from TRBV28 and TRBJ2-7; 9 nucleotides match TRBD2. The CDR3 is cut off 3 residues early in the read; its end comes from the germline J gene. The CDR3 totals 15 residues. V gave up 5 bases and J gave up 4 bases; unmatched junction bases: 9. The germline gives CDR1 MDHEN, CDR2 SYDVKM.

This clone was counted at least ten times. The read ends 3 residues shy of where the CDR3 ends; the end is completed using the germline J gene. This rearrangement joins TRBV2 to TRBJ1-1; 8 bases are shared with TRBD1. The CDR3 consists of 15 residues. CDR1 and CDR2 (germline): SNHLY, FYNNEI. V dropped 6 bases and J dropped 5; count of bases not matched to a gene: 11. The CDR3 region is CASRDLDRGGTEAFF. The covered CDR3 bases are TGTGCCAGCAGAGACCTAGACAGGGGAGGTACTGAA.

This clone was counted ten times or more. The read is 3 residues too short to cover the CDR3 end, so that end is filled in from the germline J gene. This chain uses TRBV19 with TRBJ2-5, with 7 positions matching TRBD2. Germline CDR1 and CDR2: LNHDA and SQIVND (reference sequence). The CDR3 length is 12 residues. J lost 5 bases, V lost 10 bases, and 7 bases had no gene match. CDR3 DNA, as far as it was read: TGTGCCACCCGGACTAGTGAGGAGACC. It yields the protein CATRTSEET. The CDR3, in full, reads CATRTSEETQYF.